This T cell receptor beta chain comes out of a study of CD8+ T cells in alopecia areata. V dropped 0 bases and J dropped 4 bases, with 9 bases sitting between them. The CDR3 spans 14 residues. CDR1 and CDR2 from the germline V gene are MGHDK and SYGVNS. Documented treatment: oral pan-JAK inhibitor, 5-10 mg twice daily. Sequencing used cDNA as its template, made by extracting RNA and reverse transcribing it. The assay was immunoSEQ multiplex PCR, and TCRdb's table has in-frame clones only and misses some. The sample shows some 80,000 clones, around 60% of them seen only once. The sequencing used CD8+ T cells sorted from blood, collected at week 24, from a patient treated with tofacitinib. V and J are TRBV25-1 and TRBJ2-5, with D perhaps given as TRBD1 or TRBD2 (5 bases each). The origin of this receptor is a human donor with alopecia areata. The CDR3 DNA reads as TGTGCCAGCAGTGAATATGATGGGGGAGAGACCCAGTACTTC. As protein: CASSEYDGGETQYF.